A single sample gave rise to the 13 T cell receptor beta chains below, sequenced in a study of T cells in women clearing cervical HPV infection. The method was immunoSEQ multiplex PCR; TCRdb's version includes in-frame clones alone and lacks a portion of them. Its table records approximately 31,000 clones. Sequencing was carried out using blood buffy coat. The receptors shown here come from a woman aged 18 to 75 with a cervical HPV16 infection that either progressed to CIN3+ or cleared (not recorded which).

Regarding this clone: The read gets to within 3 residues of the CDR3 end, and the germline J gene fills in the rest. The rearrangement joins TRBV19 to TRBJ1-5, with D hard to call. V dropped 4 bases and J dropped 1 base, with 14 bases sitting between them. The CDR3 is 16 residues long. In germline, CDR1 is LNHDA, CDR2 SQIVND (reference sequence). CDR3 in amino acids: CASSSYEGLSNQPQHF. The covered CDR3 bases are TGTGCCAGTAGTAGTTATGAAGGGTTAAGCAATCAGCCC.

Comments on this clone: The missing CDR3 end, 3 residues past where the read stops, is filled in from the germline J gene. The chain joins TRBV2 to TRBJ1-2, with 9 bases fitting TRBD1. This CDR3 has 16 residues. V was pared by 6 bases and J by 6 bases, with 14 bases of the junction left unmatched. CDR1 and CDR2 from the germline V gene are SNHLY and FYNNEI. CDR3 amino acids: CASRGTGFHPGNGYTF. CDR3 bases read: TGTGCCAGCAGAGGGACAGGGTTCCACCCCGGCAATGGC.

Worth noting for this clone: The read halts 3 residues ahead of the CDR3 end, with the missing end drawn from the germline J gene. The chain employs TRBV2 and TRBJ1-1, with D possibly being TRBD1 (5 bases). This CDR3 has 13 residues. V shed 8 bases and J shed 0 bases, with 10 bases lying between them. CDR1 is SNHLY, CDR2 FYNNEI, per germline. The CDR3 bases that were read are TGTGCCAGCGGGGGGAACATGAACACTGAA. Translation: CASGGNMNTE. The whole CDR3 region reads CASGGNMNTEAFF.

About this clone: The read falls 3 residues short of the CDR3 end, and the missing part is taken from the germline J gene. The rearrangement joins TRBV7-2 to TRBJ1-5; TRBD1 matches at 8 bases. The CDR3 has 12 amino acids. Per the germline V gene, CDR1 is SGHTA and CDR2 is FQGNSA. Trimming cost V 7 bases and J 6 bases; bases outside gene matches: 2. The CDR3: CASKQGAQPQHF. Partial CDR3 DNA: TGTGCCAGCAAGCAGGGGGCTCAGCCC.

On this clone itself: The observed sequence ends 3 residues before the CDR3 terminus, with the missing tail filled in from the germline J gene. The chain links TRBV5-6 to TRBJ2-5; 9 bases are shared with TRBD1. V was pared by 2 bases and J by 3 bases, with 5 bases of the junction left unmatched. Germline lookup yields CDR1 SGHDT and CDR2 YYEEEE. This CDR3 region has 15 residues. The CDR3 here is CASSFIGDREETQYF. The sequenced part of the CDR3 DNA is TGTGCCAGCAGCTTTATTGGGGACAGGGAAGAGACC.

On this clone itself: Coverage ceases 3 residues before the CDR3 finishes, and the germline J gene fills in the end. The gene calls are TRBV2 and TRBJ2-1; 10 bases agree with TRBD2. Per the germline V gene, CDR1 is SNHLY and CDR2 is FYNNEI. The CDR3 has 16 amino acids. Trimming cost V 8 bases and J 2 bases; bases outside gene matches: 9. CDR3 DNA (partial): TGTGCCAGCCCTTCCCCTAGCGGGGGACCCTACAATGAG. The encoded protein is CASPSPSGGPYNE. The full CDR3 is CASPSPSGGPYNEQFF.

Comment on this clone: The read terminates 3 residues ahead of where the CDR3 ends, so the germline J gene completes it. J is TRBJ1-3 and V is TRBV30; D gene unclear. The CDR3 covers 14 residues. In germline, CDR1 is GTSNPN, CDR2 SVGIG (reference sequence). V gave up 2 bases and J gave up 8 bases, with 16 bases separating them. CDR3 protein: CAWSRQAQWDTIYF. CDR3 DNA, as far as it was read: TGTGCCTGGAGTAGGCAGGCACAGTGGGACACC.

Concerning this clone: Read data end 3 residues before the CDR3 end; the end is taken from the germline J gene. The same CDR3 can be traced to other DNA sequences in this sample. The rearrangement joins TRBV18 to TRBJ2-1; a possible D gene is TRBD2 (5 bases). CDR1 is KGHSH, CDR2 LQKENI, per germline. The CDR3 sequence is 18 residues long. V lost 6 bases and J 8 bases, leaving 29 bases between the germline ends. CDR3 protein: CASSPPLYRRVVVDEQFF. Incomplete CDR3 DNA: TGTGCCAGCTCCCCCCCGCTTTATCGGCGGGTCGTCGTCGATGAG.

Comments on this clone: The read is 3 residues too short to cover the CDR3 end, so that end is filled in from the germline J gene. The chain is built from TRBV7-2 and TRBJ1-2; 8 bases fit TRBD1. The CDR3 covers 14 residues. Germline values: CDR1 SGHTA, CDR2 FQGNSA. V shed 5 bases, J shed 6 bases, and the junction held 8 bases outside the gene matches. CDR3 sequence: CASSLTQGAHGYTF. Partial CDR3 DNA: TGTGCCAGCAGCCTAACCCAGGGGGCCCATGGC.

This CDR3 reads CAWSHRTNQETQYF. The CDR3 DNA, read in part, is TGTGCCTGGAGCCACAGGACAAATCAAGAGACC. The V call is TRBV30, the J call TRBJ2-5, with D possibly matching TRBD1 (5 bases). The sequence runs out 3 residues before the end of the CDR3; the remainder is reconstructed from the germline J gene. There are 14 residues in the CDR3. Germline CDR1 reads GTSNPN; CDR2 reads SVGIG (reference sequence). V lost 3 bases, J lost 2 bases, and 13 bases lay in between.

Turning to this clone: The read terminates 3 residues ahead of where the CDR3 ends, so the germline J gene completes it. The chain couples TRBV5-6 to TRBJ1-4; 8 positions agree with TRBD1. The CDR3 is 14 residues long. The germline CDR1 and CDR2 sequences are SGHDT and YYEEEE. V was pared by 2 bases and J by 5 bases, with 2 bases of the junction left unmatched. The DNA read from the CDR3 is TGTGCCAGCAGCTTTCGGACAGGGAATGAAAAA. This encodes CASSFRTGNEK. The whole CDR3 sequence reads CASSFRTGNEKLFF.

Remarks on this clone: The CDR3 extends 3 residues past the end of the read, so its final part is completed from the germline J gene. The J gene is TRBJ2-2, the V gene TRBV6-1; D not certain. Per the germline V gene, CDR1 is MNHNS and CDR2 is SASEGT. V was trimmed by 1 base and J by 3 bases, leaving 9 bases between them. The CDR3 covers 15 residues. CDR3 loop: CASSEGPGYTGELFF. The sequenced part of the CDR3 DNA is TGTGCCAGCAGTGAAGGGCCGGGTTACACCGGGGAG.

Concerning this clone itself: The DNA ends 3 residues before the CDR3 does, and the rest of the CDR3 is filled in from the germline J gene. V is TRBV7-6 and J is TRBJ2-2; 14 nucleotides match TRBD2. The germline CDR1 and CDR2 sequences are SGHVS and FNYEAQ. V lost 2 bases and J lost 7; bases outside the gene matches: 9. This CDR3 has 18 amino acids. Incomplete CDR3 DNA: TGTGCCAGCAGCTTATTCCTGACTAGCGGGGGGGCCAACGGGGAG. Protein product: CASSLFLTSGGANGE. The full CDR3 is CASSLFLTSGGANGELFF. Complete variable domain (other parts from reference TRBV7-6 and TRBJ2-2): GAGVSQSPRYKVTKRGQDVALRCDPISGHVSLYWYRQALGQGPEFLTYFNYEAQQDKSGLPNDRFSAERPEGSISTLTIQRTEQRDSAMYRCASSLFLTSGGANGELFFGEGSRLTVL.